These 7 T cell receptor beta chains came from one sample sequenced in a study of T cell responses to AZD1222 COVID-19 vaccine. The table came from immunoSEQ multiplex PCR; TCRdb's copy has only in-frame clones and leaves some out. The table shows 90,000 to 100,000 clones, with 84% occurring only once. This specimen was peripheral blood, taken 28 days after the second AZD1222 dose. The source is an adult who received the AZD1222 COVID-19 vaccine.

V and J are TRBV7-6 and TRBJ2-7, with D maybe TRBD1 (6 bases). This CDR3 region has 15 residues. Germline CDR1 reads SGHVS; CDR2 reads FNYEAQ. The V end lost 5 bases, the J end lost 5 bases, and 19 bases lay between the germline ends. CDR3 loop: CASSPGRGSWDEQYF. The CDR3 nucleotides are TGTGCCAGCAGCCCCGGAAGGGGGTCTTGGGACGAGCAGTACTTC.

V is TRBV5-1 and J is TRBJ1-5, with 8 bases aligning to TRBD1. Trimming at V came to 0 bases and at J to 6 bases, leaving 5 bases not matched to a gene. Germline V gene data show CDR1 as SGHRS and CDR2 as YFSETQ. The CDR3 is 15 amino acids. The CDR3 DNA reads TGCGCCAGCAGCTTGGAGGACAGGGAAAGTCAGCCCCAGCATTTT. It is translated as CASSLEDRESQPQHF.

The chain couples TRBV3-1 (or the pseudogene TRBV3-2) to TRBJ2-2; 8 bases line up with TRBD2. V lost 3 bases and J lost 1; bases outside the gene matches: 16. This CDR3 spans 20 amino acids. Germline assignment: CDR1 LGHDT and CDR2 YNNKEL (reference sequence). The DNA of the CDR3 is TGTGCCAGCAGCCAGGCCCCCCGGGGGGGGCCGTCGGGGAACACCGGGGAGCTGTTTTTT. Protein: CASSQAPRGGPSGNTGELFF.

This sequence joins TRBV6-2 or TRBV6-3 and TRBJ1-1; D is unclear. Germline CDR1 MNHEY, CDR2 SVGEGT. The CDR3 consists of 13 residues. The V end was cut by 0 bases, the J end by 2 bases, with 4 bases between. CDR3 loop: CASSYSYNTEAFF. The CDR3 bases are TGTGCCAGCAGTTACTCGTACAACACTGAAGCTTTCTTT.

The sample holds one count of this clone. The V call is TRBV19, the J call TRBJ1-5; 7 positions agree with TRBD1. CDR1 is LNHDA and CDR2 is SQIVND in the germline V gene (reference sequence). The V segment lost 7 bases and the J segment 2 bases; nucleotides outside the gene matches: 8. The CDR3 loop spans 15 amino acids. The CDR3: CASTQTGEGNQPQHF. The CDR3 DNA reads as TGTGCCAGTACCCAAACAGGGGAAGGCAATCAGCCCCAGCATTTT.

The rearrangement links TRBV6-1 to TRBJ1-5, with D uncertain. The length of the CDR3 is 12 residues. Looked up from germline, CDR1 is MNHNS and CDR2 is SASEGT. Deletions cut 3 bases from V and 9 bases from J, with 9 bases between. CDR3 DNA: TGTGCCAGCAGTGATCCGGAGATGCCCCAGCATTTT. It codes for CASSDPEMPQHF.

The chain links TRBV2 to TRBJ2-1; TRBD1 is a possible D gene (6 bases). The ends were cut back, 2 bases at V and 6 bases at J, with 14 bases in the middle. Germline CDR1 reads SNHLY; CDR2 reads FYNNEI. The CDR3 consists of 15 residues. As DNA, the CDR3 is TGTGCCAGCAGTGAATTTAACAGGGTGGGCAATGAGCAGTTCTTC. Translation gives CASSEFNRVGNEQFF. Using reference TRBV2 and TRBJ2-1 for the parts outside the CDR3, the full variable domain is EPEVTQTPSHQVTQMGQEVILRCVPISNHLYFYWYRQILGQKVEFLVSFYNNEISEKSEIFDDQFSVERPDGSNFTLKIRSTKLEDSAMYFCASSEFNRVGNEQFFGPGTRLTVL.